Sequencing of this TCR beta chain was carried out in a study of Graves' ophthalmopathy and Graves' hyperthyroidism. Points from the study as a whole: Appearing in blood as well were most expanded thyroid clonotypes above 0.001 frequency.

Amplifying from RNA transcripts, the study obtained TCR beta CDR3 regions. The first round was an RT-PCR with HTBI primers, and the second round was a multiplex PCR. TCRdb called the multiplex PCR reads again in MiXCR, with one record for every CDR3 protein. The sample records approximately 500,000 distinct CDR3 sequences, about 15% being singletons. Concerning this clonotype itself: Its antigen is currently unknown.

V was trimmed by 6 bases and J by 1 base, leaving 10 bases between them. The CDR3 totals 12 residues. Germline CDR1 and CDR2: DFQATT and SNEGSKA (reference sequence). This TCR derives from a young woman with Graves' ophthalmopathy. J is TRBJ2-7 and V is TRBV20-1; D gene ambiguous. The sequencing sample was made of blood. For the CDR3, the DNA is TGCAGTGCCTGCGGTACATCCTACGAGCAGTACTTC. Translating it yields CSACGTSYEQYF.